These 7 T cell receptor beta chains share one sample of origin, sequenced in a study of OX40 agonist ivuxolimab in advanced cancers. This table comes from immunoSEQ multiplex PCR, and its TCRdb copy is limited to in-frame clones, with some not included. The sample consists of approximately 94,000 clones, about nine tenths of them appearing once. Sequencing used CD4+ or CD8+ T cells sorted from blood, obtained in a trial of the OX40 agonist ivuxolimab. The receptor set was obtained from an adult with an advanced solid tumor such as melanoma, head and neck, liver or kidney cancer.

This chain joins TRBV7-8 and TRBJ2-2; a possible D gene is TRBD1 (6 bases). V lost 1 base to trimming and J lost 4 bases, with 13 bases between them. In germline, CDR1 is SGHVS, CDR2 FQNEAQ. The CDR3 is made up of 16 amino acids. The CDR3 DNA follows: TGTGCCAGCAGCTTAGGGTCCAGGGGCGGCACCGGGGAGCTGTTTTTT. This codes for CASSLGSRGGTGELFF.

Remarks on this clone: Mismatch with germline at one junction end may stem from a read error. The chain has TRBV2 and TRBJ2-2; 12 bases are a match to TRBD2. Germline assignment: CDR1 SNHLY and CDR2 FYNNEI. The CDR3 totals 14 residues. The CDR3 loop reads CASASGGASGEPFF. CDR3 bases: TGTGCCAGCGCTAGCGGGGGGGCGTCCGGGGAGCCGTTTTTT.

The rearrangement links TRBV28 to TRBJ2-1; 12 bases are shared with TRBD1. The CDR3 spans 15 residues. J lost 9 bases, V lost 4 bases, and 7 bases had no gene match. Germline V CDR1 and CDR2: MDHEN, SYDVKM. The CDR3 DNA is TGTGCCAGCAGTTACGCGGGACAGGGGGCGAGTGAGCAGTTCTTC. Amino acid sequence: CASSYAGQGASEQFF.

The rearrangement joins TRBV7-8 to TRBJ2-1; perhaps TRBD2 as D (5 bases). The CDR3 has 11 residues. The V and J ends lost 0 bases and 15 bases respectively, with 9 bases between them. Germline CDR1 and CDR2: SGHVS and FQNEAQ. CDR3 protein: CASSLARVWFF. The CDR3 nucleotides read TGTGCCAGCAGCTTAGCGCGGGTTTGGTTCTTC.

This chain links TRBV7-2 with TRBJ2-7; 14 bases are shared with TRBD2. The germline V gene has CDR1 SGHTA and CDR2 FQGNSA. The CDR3 contains 18 residues. Trimming cost V 1 base and J 2 bases; bases outside gene matches: 7. The CDR3 nucleotides read TGTGCCAGCAGCTTAGGACTAGCGGGAGGGTCCCCTACCTACGAGCAGTACTTC. Protein product: CASSLGLAGGSPTYEQYF.

CDR3 region: CASSGTSGRFVGELFF. CDR3 in DNA: TGCGCCAGCAGTGGGACTAGCGGGAGATTTGTCGGGGAGCTGTTTTTT. V gene TRBV5-1 combines with J gene TRBJ2-2; TRBD2 agrees at 14 bases. The trim removed 5 bases at V and 7 bases at J, leaving 7 bases unmatched. CDR1 and CDR2 (germline): SGHRS, YFSETQ. CDR3 length: 16 residues.

V is TRBV15 and J is TRBJ2-4; D unresolved. V was cut by 4 bases and J by 0 bases, with 7 bases left in between. Per the germline V gene, CDR1 is LNHNV and CDR2 is YYDKDF (reference sequence). The CDR3 contains 14 residues. The CDR3 loop is CATSTELAKNIQYF. CDR3 DNA: TGTGCCACCAGCACGGAGCTAGCCAAAAACATTCAGTACTTC. Full variable domain (outside the CDR3, taken from reference TRBV15 and TRBJ2-4): DAMVIQNPRYQVTQFGKPVTLSCSQTLNHNVMYWYQQKSSQAPKLLFHYYDKDFNNEADTPDNFQSRRPNTSFCFLDIRSPGLGDTAMYLCATSTELAKNIQYFGAGTRLSVL.